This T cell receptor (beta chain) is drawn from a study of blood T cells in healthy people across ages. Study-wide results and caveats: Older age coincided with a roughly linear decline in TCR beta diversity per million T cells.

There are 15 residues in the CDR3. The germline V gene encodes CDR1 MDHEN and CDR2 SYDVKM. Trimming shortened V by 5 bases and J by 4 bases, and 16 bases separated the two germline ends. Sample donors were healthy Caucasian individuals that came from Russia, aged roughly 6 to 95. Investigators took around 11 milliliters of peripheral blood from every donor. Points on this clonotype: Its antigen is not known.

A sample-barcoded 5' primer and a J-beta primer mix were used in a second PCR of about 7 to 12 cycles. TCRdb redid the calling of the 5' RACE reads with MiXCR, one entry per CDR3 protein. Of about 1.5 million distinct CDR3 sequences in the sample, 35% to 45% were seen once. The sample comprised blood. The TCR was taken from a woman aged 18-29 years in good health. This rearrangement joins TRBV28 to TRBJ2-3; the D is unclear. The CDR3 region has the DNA TGTGCCAGCAGTCCCCCCTGGGGTCTCGCAGATACGCAGTATTTT. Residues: CASSPPWGLADTQYF.